This T cell receptor beta chain was sequenced in a study of blood T cell repertoires in COVID-19. Study at large: Whether acute or convalescent, the COVID-19 samples came from the United States, Italy and Spain. T cells, B-cell-depleted T cells, or PBMCs supplied cDNA or gDNA.

Participant-reported clinical history was the basis for cohort assignment. A COVID-19 case had been met by exposed participants during the 2 weeks before study entry. The data were produced by immunoSEQ multiplex PCR, yet TCRdb's version contains in-frame clones alone and is incomplete. The data show 200,000 to 250,000 clones, around 90% seen once. V dropped 5 bases and J dropped 10; count of bases not matched to a gene: 16. The CDR3 is made up of 14 amino acids. Germline loops: CDR1 GTSNPN, CDR2 SVGIG (reference sequence). The chain has TRBV30 and TRBJ2-5, with 7 bases fitting TRBD2. The specimen sequenced was PBMCs or T cells enriched from blood (not recorded which). The sequence derives from a woman aged 25 to 39 who had been exposed to COVID-19. The CDR3: CAWRGDYGGLGQYF. Written as DNA, the CDR3 is TGTGCCTGGCGGGGGGACTATGGGGGTCTAGGCCAGTACTTC.